One and the same sample provided the 22 T cell receptor beta chains below, sequenced in a study of blood T cells in healthy people across ages. Combining a sample-barcoded 5' primer with a J-beta primer mix, a second PCR ran for 7 to 11 cycles. TCRdb called the 5' RACE reads again in MiXCR, with one record for every CDR3 protein. The sample shows 540,000 or so distinct CDR3 sequences, around 50% of them seen only once. The sample taken for sequencing was blood. Receptors originate from an elderly man in good health.

Remarks on this clonotype: Given a much more abundant clone one base away, this may be a read error. The chain employs TRBV7-9 and TRBJ2-1; 11 bases are a match to TRBD2. Germline V gene data show CDR1 as SEHNR and CDR2 as FQNEAQ (reference sequence). V lost 4 bases, J lost 0 bases, and 11 bases stayed unmatched. CDR3 length: 19 residues. CDR3 coding DNA: TGTGCCAGCAGCTCCCCCCTAGCGGGGGGCTTTAACTCCTACAATGAGCAGTTCTTC. Translating it yields CASSSPLAGGFNSYNEQFF.

The chain employs TRBV19 and TRBJ1-2, with D hard to call. The CDR3 has 12 amino acids. V dropped 4 bases and J dropped 2 bases, with 5 bases sitting between them. Germline V lookup: CDR1 LNHDA, CDR2 SQIVND (reference sequence). CDR3 protein: CASSRRNYGYTF. The CDR3 DNA follows: TGTGCCAGTAGTAGGAGGAACTATGGCTACACCTTC. Full variable domain (rest looked up from reference TRBV19 and TRBJ1-2): DGGITQSPKYLFRKEGQNVTLSCEQNLNHDAMYWYRQDPGQGLRLIYYSQIVNDFQKGDIAEGYSVSREKKESFPLTVTSAQKNPTAFYLCASSRRNYGYTFGSGTRLTVV.

V and J are TRBV10-3 and TRBJ1-2; 9 bases match TRBD1. The junction had 10 bases not matched to a gene; V was cut back by 4 bases and J by 7 bases. This CDR3 has 15 amino acids. Germline lookup yields CDR1 ENHRY and CDR2 SYGVKD. CDR3 sequence: CAISGTGQGAGGYTF. The CDR3 coding sequence is TGTGCCATCAGTGGGACGGGACAGGGAGCCGGTGGCTACACCTTC.

The V gene is TRBV7-9, the J gene TRBJ1-2; D ambiguous. This CDR3 has 12 amino acids. Germline V gene lookup returns CDR1 SEHNR and CDR2 FQNEAQ (reference sequence). The V and J ends lost 7 bases and 8 bases respectively, with 14 bases between them. CDR3 residues: CASTSKGYGYTF. The CDR3 bases are TGTGCCAGCACCTCGAAGGGTTACGGCTACACCTTC.

In this sample, this clonotype turned up a few times. V gene TRBV5-6 combines with J gene TRBJ2-1; D possibly uses TRBD1 or TRBD2 (5 bases each). This CDR3 contains 14 residues. Trimming took off 3 bases at V and 3 bases at J, with 10 bases between the two ends. In germline, CDR1 is SGHDT, CDR2 YYEEEE. CDR3: CASSYLGVYNEQFF. DNA for the CDR3: TGTGCCAGCAGCTACCTGGGGGTCTACAATGAGCAGTTCTTC.

The chain carries TRBV20-1 and TRBJ2-5; D uncertain. Per germline, CDR1 DFQATT and CDR2 SNEGSKA (reference sequence). The CDR3 spans 12 residues. The V end was cut by 2 bases, the J end by 1 base, with 5 bases between. CDR3 in amino acids: CSARNGQETQYF. The CDR3 DNA sequence: TGCAGTGCTAGAAACGGCCAAGAGACCCAGTACTTC.

This clonotype was seen a handful of times. The rearrangement uses TRBV5-1 and TRBJ2-1; the D call may be TRBD1 or TRBD2 (5 bases each). Germline values: CDR1 SGHRS, CDR2 YFSETQ. This CDR3 is built from 12 residues. The germline V and J ends were trimmed by 3 bases and 9 bases, with 10 bases remaining between them. CDR3 bases: TGCGCCAGCAGCTATGGGGGTGGTGAGCAGTTCTTC. Protein: CASSYGGGEQFF.

This clonotype was seen ten or more times. This rearrangement joins TRBV6-5 to TRBJ1-6, with D possibly being TRBD1 (6 bases). The CDR3 loop spans 13 amino acids. Germline V gives CDR1 MNHEY, CDR2 SVGAGI. V lost 11 bases to trimming and J lost 9 bases, with 17 bases between them. The CDR3, as DNA: TGTGCCTGCTGGACAGTCTCACGTTCACCCCTCCACTTT. As protein: CACWTVSRSPLHF.

The chain uses TRBV20-1 and TRBJ2-3; TRBD2 matches 8 bases. CDR1 and CDR2 (germline): DFQATT, SNEGSKA (reference sequence). The CDR3 length is 14 residues. The CDR3: CGVAGLSSTDTQYF. Written as DNA, the CDR3 is TGCGGGGTAGCGGGACTCTCTAGCACAGATACGCAGTATTTT.

The chain recombines TRBV6-6 with TRBJ2-1; 8 bases are a match to TRBD2. This CDR3 comprises 12 residues. Looked up from germline, CDR1 is MNHNY and CDR2 is SVGAGI (reference sequence). V was pared by 4 bases and J by 9 bases, with 2 bases of the junction left unmatched. The CDR3 is CASSSGTSEQFF. DNA for the CDR3: TGTGCCAGCAGTTCCGGGACTAGTGAGCAGTTCTTC.

Only a few counts were recorded for this clonotype. The V and J genes are TRBV4-1 and TRBJ2-2; D may be TRBD1 (6 bases). CDR1 and CDR2 (germline): MGHRA, YSYEKL. This CDR3 is built from 15 residues. The V and J ends lost 1 base and 7 bases respectively, with 13 bases between them. CDR3 in DNA: TGCGCCAGCAGCCAAGGGAATTCAGGGGTCGGGGAGCTGTTTTTT. Translated: CASSQGNSGVGELFF.

In this sample, this clonotype turned up many times. The CDR3 DNA is TGCAGCGTTGAAGGCGGGGCCGGGGAGACCCAGTACTTC. This gives the protein CSVEGGAGETQYF. This chain uses TRBV29-1 with TRBJ2-7; the D gene is possibly TRBD2 (6 bases). The end of the DNA fits TRBJ2-5 better, so the J call may be wrong. Germline values: CDR1 SQVTM, CDR2 ANQGSEA. The CDR3 totals 13 residues.

V gene TRBV6-6 combines with J gene TRBJ1-5; D is perhaps TRBD1 (5 bases). V was pared by 3 bases and J by 2 bases, with 11 bases between. The CDR3 extends over 15 amino acids. In germline, CDR1 is MNHNY, CDR2 SVGAGI (reference sequence). CDR3 protein: CASSYDAGGNQPQHF. As DNA, the CDR3 is TGTGCCAGCAGTTATGACGCGGGGGGCAATCAGCCCCAGCATTTT.

V is TRBV3-1 and J is TRBJ2-4, with 12 bases matching TRBD2. The trim removed 7 bases at V and 15 bases at J, leaving 13 bases unmatched. Germline-derived CDR1 and CDR2 are LGHDT and YNNKEL (reference sequence). CDR3 size: 14 residues. In DNA, the CDR3 is TGTGCCAGCACCCTGACTAGCGGGAGTGGATTGCCGTACTTC. It specifies CASTLTSGSGLPYF.

This rearrangement joins TRBV12-3 or TRBV12-4 to TRBJ2-3; perhaps TRBD1 as D (6 bases). The CDR3 totals 12 residues. V lost 6 bases, J lost 6 bases, and 10 bases lay in between. The CDR3 protein is CASRRRGDTQYF. CDR3 nucleotide sequence: TGTGCCAGCAGGCGAAGGGGGGATACGCAGTATTTT.

This clonotype was seen many times. The chain employs TRBV9 and TRBJ2-1; D not certain. This CDR3 spans 16 amino acids. Trimming shortened V by 0 bases and J by 0 bases, and 10 bases separated the two germline ends. CDR1 and CDR2 from the germline V gene are SGDLS and YYNGEE. The CDR3 DNA reads as TGTGCCAGCAGCGTAGACGACGAGAGCTCCTACAATGAGCAGTTCTTC. This codes for CASSVDDESSYNEQFF.

The V gene is TRBV10-3, the J gene TRBJ2-5; TRBD1 agrees at 9 bases. With V trimmed by 6 bases and J by 3 bases, 5 bases remained unmatched. This CDR3 is built from 14 residues. The germline V gene has CDR1 ENHRY and CDR2 SYGVKD. CDR3 sequence reads: CAISRDRDKETQYF. CDR3 DNA sequence: TGTGCCATCAGCCGGGACAGGGACAAAGAGACCCAGTACTTC.

The chain recombines TRBV5-1 with TRBJ1-2; D possibly corresponds to TRBD1 (5 bases). The length of the CDR3 is 16 residues. The V and J ends lost 2 bases and 3 bases respectively, with 17 bases between them. Germline loops: CDR1 SGHRS, CDR2 YFSETQ. The CDR3 nucleotides are TGCGCCAGCAGCTTACTGGGCGGGGGAACGGACTATGGCTACACCTTC. This codes for CASSLLGGGTDYGYTF.

The genes are TRBV20-1 and TRBJ1-2, with D perhaps matching TRBD1 (5 bases). V was cut by 3 bases and J by 7 bases, with 21 bases left in between. Germline assignment: CDR1 DFQATT and CDR2 SNEGSKA (reference sequence). The CDR3 has 15 residues. The CDR3: CSARILGQDKGGYTF. CDR3 nucleotides: TGCAGTGCTAGGATTCTGGGTCAGGACAAGGGTGGCTACACCTTC.

This rearrangement joins TRBV20-1 to TRBJ2-7, with 8 bases aligning to TRBD1. CDR1 DFQATT and CDR2 SNEGSKA come from the germline V gene (reference sequence). V shed 3 bases and J 5 bases; nucleotides not matched to a gene: 6. The CDR3 length is 13 residues. The CDR3 spells CSASTQGGDEQYF. CDR3 nucleotides: TGCAGTGCTAGTACACAGGGGGGCGACGAGCAGTACTTC.

The gene calls are TRBV6-7 and TRBJ2-3, with 8 nucleotides matching TRBD2. TRBV6-7 is given ORF status, its function remaining uncertain. The V segment lost 2 bases and the J segment 2 bases; nucleotides outside the gene matches: 6. This CDR3 region has 16 residues. The CDR3: CASSYKLAEFTDTQYF. In DNA, the CDR3 is TGTGCCAGCAGTTACAAACTAGCGGAGTTCACAGATACGCAGTATTTT.

The chain recombines TRBV7-2 with TRBJ1-5, with D unclear. The CDR3 is 12 residues long. Germline V gives CDR1 SGHTA, CDR2 FQGNSA. Trimming removed 6 bases at V and 7 bases at J, with 10 bases between. DNA for the CDR3: TGTGCCAGCAGACGAGTAGGGCAGCCCCAGCATTTT. This encodes CASRRVGQPQHF.